This TCR beta chain was captured in a study of cytomegalovirus exposure and HLA in healthy donors. Germline CDR1 reads DFQATT; CDR2 reads SNEGSKA (reference sequence). The CDR3 loop spans 11 amino acids. V lost 5 bases and J 6 bases, leaving 11 bases between the germline ends. TCRdb's table, derived via immunoSEQ multiplex PCR, lists solely in-frame clones and lacks some. The sample holds about 360,000 clones; around 86% are singletons and the top ten take roughly 0.82%. The genes are TRBV20-1 and TRBJ2-7; D possibly corresponds to TRBD2 (5 bases). This clonotype was obtained from a woman younger than 30 in good health and CMV-seronegative. The sample was PBMCs. CDR3 residues: CSALLGLEQYF. The CDR3 region has the DNA TGCAGTGCTCTACTAGGACTCGAGCAGTACTTC.